This T cell receptor beta chain was sequenced during a study of shared clonotypes between healthy human individuals. For the study at large: Three CD4 naive, three CD4 memory, two CD8 naive and one CD8 memory plate were used per donor. Study observations and caveats: Larger estimated richness was generally seen in naive subsets than in memory subsets.

The length of the CDR3 is 13 residues. CDR1 and CDR2 (germline): SGHDT, YYEEEE. V lost 0 bases, J lost 4 bases, and 5 bases lay in between. Naive CD8 populations comprised CD45RO-negative cells positively selected for CCR7, excluding terminally differentiated effector memory CD45RA+ cells. Sequencing was at deep level. This table comes from immunoSEQ multiplex PCR, and its TCRdb copy is limited to in-frame clones, with some not included. The sample has about 2.2 million clones, about 93% seen once. Note on this clone: Its specificity is unknown.

The source material was naive CD8+ T cells from PBMCs. This TCR was sampled from a man younger than 30 in good health. Some clones in this sample may be carry-over from other donors' samples. The J gene is TRBJ2-1, the V gene TRBV5-6; no clear D gene. Written as DNA, the CDR3 is TGTGCCAGCAGCTTGGAGAGGTACAATGAGCAGTTCTTC. Translation: CASSLERYNEQFF.